The 8 T cell receptor beta chains given below trace back to one sample, sequenced in a study of T cells in Graves' hyperthyroidism and ophthalmopathy. Amplified regions were TCR beta CDR3 sequences from RNA transcripts. Researchers ran a first-round RT-PCR on the TCR CDR3 using the HTBI primer set. TCRdb redid the calling of the multiplex PCR reads with MiXCR, one entry per CDR3 protein. Of about 520,000 distinct CDR3 sequences listed, less than 25% are singletons. Sequenced sample: blood. The receptor source for this set is a man younger than 35 with Graves' hyperthyroidism.

The V gene is TRBV20-1, the J gene TRBJ2-5; 13 nucleotides align to TRBD2. This CDR3 is built from 15 residues. CDR1 DFQATT and CDR2 SNEGSKA come from the germline V gene (reference sequence). The CDR3 DNA is TGCAGCTCCACTACTAGCGGGGGGGTCTGGGAGACCCAGTACTTC. It codes for CSSTTSGGVWETQYF.

Many counts were recorded for this clonotype. The chain couples TRBV11-2 to TRBJ1-2; perhaps TRBD1 as D (5 bases). This CDR3 has 14 residues. Germline V gene lookup returns CDR1 SGHAT and CDR2 FQNNGV. V lost 3 bases and J lost 7, with 15 bases in between. CDR3 amino acids: CASSFVGTSFGYTF. Written as DNA, the CDR3 is TGTGCCAGCAGCTTTGTTGGGACCTCGTTTGGCTACACCTTC.

Ten or more counts support this clonotype. V is TRBV20-1 and J is TRBJ1-5; tentatively, D is TRBD1 (6 bases). This CDR3 region has 12 residues. Germline V gene sequence: CDR1 DFQATT, CDR2 SNEGSKA (reference sequence). Trimming stripped 2 bases from V and 5 bases from J, with 7 bases between. This CDR3 reads CSARRQDQPQHF. The CDR3 DNA sequence: TGCAGTGCTAGAAGACAGGATCAGCCCCAGCATTTT.

This clonotype came up many times. This chain connects TRBV19 to TRBJ2-7; weak D call: TRBD1 (5 bases). Between the trimmed V and J ends, which lost 8 bases and 6 bases, there was a span of 20 bases. Germline V gives CDR1 LNHDA, CDR2 SQIVND (reference sequence). The CDR3 has 14 amino acids. For the CDR3, the DNA is TGTGCCAGTGGCAGGGCCACCTCCTTTGGCGAGCAGTACTTC. Translation gives CASGRATSFGEQYF. Variable domain in full (rest from reference TRBV19 and TRBJ2-7): DGGITQSPKYLFRKEGQNVTLSCEQNLNHDAMYWYRQDPGQGLRLIYYSQIVNDFQKGDIAEGYSVSREKKESFPLTVTSAQKNPTAFYLCASGRATSFGEQYFGPGTRLTVT.

This clonotype was recorded many times. This chain links TRBV24-1 with TRBJ2-2; D ambiguous. The CDR3 length is 11 residues. V was shortened by 8 bases and J by 7 bases, with 7 bases between the two germline ends. From germline, CDR1 is KGHDR and CDR2 SFDVKD. The CDR3 spells CATKENGELFF. The DNA for the CDR3 is TGTGCCACCAAGGAGAACGGGGAGCTGTTTTTT.

At least ten counts were recorded for this clonotype. The chain combines TRBV6-1 with TRBJ1-6; D call uncertain. Germline loops: CDR1 MNHNS, CDR2 SASEGT. Trimming removed 7 bases at V and 7 bases at J, with 20 bases between. The CDR3 length is 16 residues. The CDR3 DNA sequence: TGTGCCAGCACCAAGGGAGGGTCCCCTCTCAATTCACCCCTCCACTTT. Translating gives CASTKGGSPLNSPLHF.

Comment on this clonotype: Because it lacks the conserved phenylalanine or tryptophan at the end, this CDR3 is likely a read error. The chain has TRBV9 and TRBJ1-1; tentatively, D is TRBD1 (6 bases). Germline CDR1 reads SGDLS; CDR2 reads YYNGEE. This CDR3 contains 13 residues. V gave up 4 bases and J gave up 0 bases, with 7 bases separating them. CDR3 coding DNA: TGTGCCAGCAGCCCAGGGGTGAACACTGAAGCTTTCCTT. Protein sequence: CASSPGVNTEAFL.

CDR3 protein: CASSTVQNTGELFF. CDR3 DNA: TGCGCCAGCTCCACAGTACAGAACACCGGGGAGCTGTTTTTT. The rearrangement joins TRBV5-1 to TRBJ2-2; D ambiguous. Trimming shortened V by 7 bases and J by 1 base, and 11 bases separated the two germline ends. CDR3 size: 14 residues. Germline V CDR1 and CDR2: SGHRS, YFSETQ.